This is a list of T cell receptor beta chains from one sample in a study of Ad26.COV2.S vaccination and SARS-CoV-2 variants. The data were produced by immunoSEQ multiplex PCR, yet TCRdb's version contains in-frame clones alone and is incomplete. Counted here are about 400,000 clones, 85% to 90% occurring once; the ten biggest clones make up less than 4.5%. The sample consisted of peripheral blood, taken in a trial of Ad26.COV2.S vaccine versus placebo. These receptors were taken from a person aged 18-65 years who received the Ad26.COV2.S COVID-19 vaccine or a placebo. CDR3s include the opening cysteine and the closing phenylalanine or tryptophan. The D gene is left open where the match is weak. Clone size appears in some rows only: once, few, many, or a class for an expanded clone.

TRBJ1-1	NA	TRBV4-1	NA	CASSQVQARSTEAFF	TGCGCCAGCAGCCAAGTCCAGGCTCGGAGCACTGAAGCTTTCTTT
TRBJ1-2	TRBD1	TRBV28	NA	CASSSTPGQGYGYTF	TGTGCCAGCAGTTCTACCCCGGGACAGGGCTATGGCTACACCTTC
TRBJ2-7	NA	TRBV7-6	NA	CASSPDSSYEQYF	TGTGCCAGCAGCCCGGACAGCTCCTACGAGCAGTACTTC
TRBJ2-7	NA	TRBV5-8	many	CASSFRGYEQYF	TGTGCCAGCAGCTTTAGGGGGTACGAGCAGTACTTC
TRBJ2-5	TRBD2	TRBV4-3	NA	CASSQERVLAGGLGETQYF	TGCGCCAGCAGCCAAGAGAGGGTACTAGCGGGGGGATTGGGGGAGACCCAGTACTTC
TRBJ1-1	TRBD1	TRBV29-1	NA	CSAGGQGFPEAFF	TGCAGCGCGGGGGGACAGGGCTTTCCTGAAGCTTTCTTT
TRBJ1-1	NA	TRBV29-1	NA	CSVEVHQVNTEAFF	TGCAGCGTTGAAGTGCACCAGGTGAACACTGAAGCTTTCTTT
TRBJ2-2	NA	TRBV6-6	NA	CASSYSTGELFF	TGTGCCAGCAGTTACTCGACTGGGGAGCTGTTTTTT
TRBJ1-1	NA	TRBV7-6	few	CASSLGSLGDTEAFF	TGTGCCAGCAGCCTAGGATCCCTGGGGGACACTGAAGCTTTCTTT
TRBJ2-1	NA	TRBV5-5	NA	CASTLYYNEQFF	TGTGCCAGCACCCTTTATTACAATGAGCAGTTCTTC
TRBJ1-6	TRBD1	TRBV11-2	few	CASSPDGTGVSPLHF	TGTGCCAGCAGCCCAGATGGGACAGGGGTATCACCCCTCCACTTT
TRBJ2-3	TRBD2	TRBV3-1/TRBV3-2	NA	CASSGPGLAGGQTDTQYF	TGTGCCAGCAGCGGTCCGGGACTAGCGGGGGGGCAGACAGATACGCAGTATTTT
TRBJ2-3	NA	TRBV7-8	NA	CASSRITQLSTDTQYF	TGTGCCAGCAGCAGAATTACCCAACTCTCCACAGATACGCAGTATTTT
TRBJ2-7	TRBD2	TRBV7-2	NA	CASSLLTSGGAIEQYF	TGTGCCAGCAGCCTCTTAACTAGCGGGGGGGCCATAGAGCAGTACTTC
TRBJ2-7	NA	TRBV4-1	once	CASSPLGGPYEQYF	TGCGCCAGCAGCCCGCTGGGGGGGCCCTACGAGCAGTACTTC
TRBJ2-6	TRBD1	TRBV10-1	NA	CARRGQGCSGANVLTF	TGCGCCCGACGCGGACAGGGGTGTTCTGGGGCCAACGTCCTGACTTTC
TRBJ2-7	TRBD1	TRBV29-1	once	CSAWDSSYEQYF	TGCAGCGCCTGGGACAGCTCCTACGAGCAGTACTTC
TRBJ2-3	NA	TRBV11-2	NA	CASSFRAGSTDTQYF	TGTGCCAGCAGCTTCAGGGCCGGGAGCACAGATACGCAGTATTTT
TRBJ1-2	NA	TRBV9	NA	CASSVGTTAINYGYTF	TGTGCCAGCAGCGTAGGGACGACAGCGATTAACTATGGCTACACCTTC
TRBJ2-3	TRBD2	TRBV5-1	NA	CASSLGTSGGSDTQYF	TGCGCCAGCAGCTTGGGGACTAGCGGGGGTTCCGATACGCAGTATTTT
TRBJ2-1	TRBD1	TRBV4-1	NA	CASSRSTDRSIWDEQFF	TGCGCCAGCAGCCGATCTACGGACAGGAGTATTTGGGATGAGCAGTTCTTC
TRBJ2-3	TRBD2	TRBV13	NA	CASSPSGSSTDTQYF	TGTGCCAGCAGTCCGAGCGGGAGTAGCACAGATACGCAGTATTTT
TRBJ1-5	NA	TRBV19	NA	CASSILAYSNQPQHF	TGTGCCAGTAGTATTCTCGCCTATAGCAATCAGCCCCAGCATTTT
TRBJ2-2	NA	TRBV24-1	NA	CATGSPLGELFF	TGTGCCACCGGGTCCCCCTTGGGGGAGCTGTTTTTT
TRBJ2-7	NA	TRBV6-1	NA	CASSEGRGRAYEQYF	TGTGCCAGCAGTGAAGGAAGGGGCAGAGCCTACGAGCAGTACTTC
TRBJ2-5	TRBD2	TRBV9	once	CASSVDGGGTQETQYF	TGTGCCAGCAGCGTAGACGGCGGGGGGACCCAAGAGACCCAGTACTTC
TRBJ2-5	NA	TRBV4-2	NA	CASSQESHAIQETQYF	TGTGCCAGCAGCCAAGAAAGCCATGCCATACAAGAGACCCAGTACTTC
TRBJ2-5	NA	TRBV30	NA	CAWSLDRQETQYF	TGTGCCTGGAGCCTTGACAGACAAGAGACCCAGTACTTC
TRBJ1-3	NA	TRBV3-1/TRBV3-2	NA	CASSQGGRNTIYF	TGTGCCAGCAGCCAAGGGGGCCGTAACACCATATATTTT
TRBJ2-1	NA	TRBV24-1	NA	CATSDLRRNNEQFF	TGTGCCACCAGTGATTTGCGCAGGAACAATGAGCAGTTCTTC
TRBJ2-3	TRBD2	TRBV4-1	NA	CASSRVAGARRTSTDTQYF	TGCGCCAGCAGCCGGGTAGCGGGGGCGCGTAGAACTAGCACAGATACGCAGTATTTT
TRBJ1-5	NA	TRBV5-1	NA	CASSLSYAGDNQPQHF	TGCGCCAGCAGCTTGTCGTATGCAGGGGACAATCAGCCCCAGCATTTT